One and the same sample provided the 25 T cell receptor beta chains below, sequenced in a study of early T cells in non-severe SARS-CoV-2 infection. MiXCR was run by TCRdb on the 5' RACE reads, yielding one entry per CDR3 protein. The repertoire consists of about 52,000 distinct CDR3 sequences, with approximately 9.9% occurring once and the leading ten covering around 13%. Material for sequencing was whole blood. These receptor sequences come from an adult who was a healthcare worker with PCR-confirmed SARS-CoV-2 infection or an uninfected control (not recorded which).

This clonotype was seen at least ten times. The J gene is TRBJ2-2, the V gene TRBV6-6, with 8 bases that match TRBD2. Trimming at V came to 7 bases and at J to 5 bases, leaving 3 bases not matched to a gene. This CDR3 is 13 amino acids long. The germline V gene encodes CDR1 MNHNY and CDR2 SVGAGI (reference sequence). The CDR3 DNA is TGTGCCAGCACTGAGCGGGAGACCGGGGAGCTGTTTTTT. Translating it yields CASTERETGELFF.

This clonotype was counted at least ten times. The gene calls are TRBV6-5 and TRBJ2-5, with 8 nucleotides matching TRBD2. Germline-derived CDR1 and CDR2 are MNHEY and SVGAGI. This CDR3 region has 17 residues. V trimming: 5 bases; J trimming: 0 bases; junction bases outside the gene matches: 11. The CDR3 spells CASSLPAGEFYQETQYF. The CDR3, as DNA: TGTGCCAGCAGTCTCCCAGCGGGAGAGTTCTACCAAGAGACCCAGTACTTC.

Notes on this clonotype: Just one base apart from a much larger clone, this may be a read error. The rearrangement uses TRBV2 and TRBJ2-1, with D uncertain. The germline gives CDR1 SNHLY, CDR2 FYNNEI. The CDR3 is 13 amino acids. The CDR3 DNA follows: TGTACCAGCAGTCGGACGGTCTACAATGAGCAGTTCTTC. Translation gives CTSSRTVYNEQFF.

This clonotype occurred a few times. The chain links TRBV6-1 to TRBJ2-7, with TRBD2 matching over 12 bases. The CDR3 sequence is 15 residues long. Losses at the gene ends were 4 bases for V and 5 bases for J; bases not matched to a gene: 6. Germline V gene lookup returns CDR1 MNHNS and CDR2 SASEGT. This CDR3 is CASSAETSGSHEQYF. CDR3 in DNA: TGTGCCAGCAGTGCAGAGACTAGCGGGAGCCACGAGCAGTACTTC.

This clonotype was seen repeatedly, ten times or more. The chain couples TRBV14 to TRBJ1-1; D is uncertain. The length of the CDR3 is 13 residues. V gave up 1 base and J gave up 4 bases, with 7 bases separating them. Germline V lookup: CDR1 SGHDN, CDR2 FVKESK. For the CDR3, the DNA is TGTGCCAGCAGCCAAGTACCAGGCACTGAAGCTTTCTTT. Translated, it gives CASSQVPGTEAFF.

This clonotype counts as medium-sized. CDR3 residues: CSVFPSGDNEQFF. The CDR3, as DNA: TGCAGCGTATTCCCTAGCGGAGACAATGAGCAGTTCTTC. J is TRBJ2-1 and V is TRBV29-1; TRBD2 matches 7 bases. This CDR3 spans 13 amino acids. Germline V CDR1 and CDR2: SQVTM, ANQGSEA. The J segment lost 5 bases and the V segment lost 6 bases, leaving 7 bases of the junction unmatched.

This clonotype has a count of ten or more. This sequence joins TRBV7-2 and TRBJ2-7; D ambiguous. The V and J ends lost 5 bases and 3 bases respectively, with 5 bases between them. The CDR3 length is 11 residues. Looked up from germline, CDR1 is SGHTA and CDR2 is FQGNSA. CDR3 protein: CASSTLYEQYF. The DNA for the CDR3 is TGTGCCAGCAGCACTCTCTACGAGCAGTACTTC.

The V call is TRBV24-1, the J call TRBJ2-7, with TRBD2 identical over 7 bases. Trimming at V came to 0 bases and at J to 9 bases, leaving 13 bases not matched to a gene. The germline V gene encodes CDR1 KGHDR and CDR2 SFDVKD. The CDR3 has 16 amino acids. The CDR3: CATSDLRAGKGGVQYF. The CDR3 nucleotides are TGTGCCACCAGTGATTTGCGAGCGGGTAAGGGAGGGGTGCAGTACTTC.

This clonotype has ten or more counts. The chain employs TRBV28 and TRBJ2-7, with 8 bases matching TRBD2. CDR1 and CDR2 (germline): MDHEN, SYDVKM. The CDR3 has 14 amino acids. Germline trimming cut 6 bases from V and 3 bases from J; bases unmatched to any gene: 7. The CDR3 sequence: CASSQVGTSYEQYF. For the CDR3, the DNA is TGTGCCAGCAGCCAAGTAGGGACTAGCTACGAGCAGTACTTC. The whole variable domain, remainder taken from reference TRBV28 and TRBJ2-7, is DVKVTQSSRYLVKRTGEKVFLECVQDMDHENMFWYRQDPGLGLRLIYFSYDVKMKEKGDIPEGYSVSREKKERFSLILESASTNQTSMYLCASSQVGTSYEQYFGPGTRLTVT.

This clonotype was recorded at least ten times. The CDR3 spells CATSRPTWTGFGNEQFF. The CDR3 nucleotides are TGTGCCACCAGCAGACCTACTTGGACAGGGTTTGGGAATGAGCAGTTCTTC. The gene calls are TRBV15 and TRBJ2-1; 8 bases are shared with TRBD1. J gave up 7 bases and V 2 bases, and 13 bases lay outside the gene matches. The CDR3 contains 17 residues. From germline, CDR1 is LNHNV and CDR2 YYDKDF (reference sequence).

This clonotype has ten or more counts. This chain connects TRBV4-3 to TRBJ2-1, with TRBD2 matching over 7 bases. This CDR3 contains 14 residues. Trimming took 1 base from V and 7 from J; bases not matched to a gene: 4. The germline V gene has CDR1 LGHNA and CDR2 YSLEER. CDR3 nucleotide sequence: TGCGCCAGCAGCCAAGGACTAGCAGGGAATGAGCAGTTCTTC. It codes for CASSQGLAGNEQFF.

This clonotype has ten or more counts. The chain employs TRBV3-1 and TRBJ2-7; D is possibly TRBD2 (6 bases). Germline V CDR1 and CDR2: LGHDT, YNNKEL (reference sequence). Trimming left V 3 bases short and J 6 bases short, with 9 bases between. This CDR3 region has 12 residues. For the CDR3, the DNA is TGTGCCAGCAGCCAGACTAGTCTCGAGCAGTACTTC. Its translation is CASSQTSLEQYF.

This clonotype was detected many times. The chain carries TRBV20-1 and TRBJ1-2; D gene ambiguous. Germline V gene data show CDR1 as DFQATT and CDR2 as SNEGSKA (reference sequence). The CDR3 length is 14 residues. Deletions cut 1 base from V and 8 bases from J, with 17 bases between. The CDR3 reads CSARGPDSVGGYTF. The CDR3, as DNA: TGCAGTGCTAGAGGACCAGACTCTGTTGGGGGCTACACCTTC.

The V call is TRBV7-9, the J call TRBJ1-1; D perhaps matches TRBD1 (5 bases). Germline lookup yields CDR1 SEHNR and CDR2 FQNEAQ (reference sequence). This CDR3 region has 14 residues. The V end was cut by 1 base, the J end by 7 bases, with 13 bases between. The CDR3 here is CASSLDMGDYEAFF. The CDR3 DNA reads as TGTGCCAGCAGCTTAGATATGGGGGACTATGAAGCTTTCTTT.

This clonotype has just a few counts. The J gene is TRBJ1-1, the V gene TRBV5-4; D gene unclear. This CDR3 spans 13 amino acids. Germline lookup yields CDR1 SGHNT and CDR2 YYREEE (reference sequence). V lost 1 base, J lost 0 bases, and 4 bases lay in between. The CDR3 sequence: CASSLFLNTEAFF. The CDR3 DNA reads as TGTGCCAGCAGCTTGTTTCTGAACACTGAAGCTTTCTTT.

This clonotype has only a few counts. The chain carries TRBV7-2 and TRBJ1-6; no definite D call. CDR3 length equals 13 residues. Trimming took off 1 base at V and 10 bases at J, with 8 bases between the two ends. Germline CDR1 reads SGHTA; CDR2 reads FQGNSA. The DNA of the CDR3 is TGTGCCAGCAGCTTAGAACTCTCCTCACCCCTCCACTTT. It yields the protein CASSLELSSPLHF.

The DNA for the CDR3 is TGTGCCAGCAGCTCGGGACTAGCGGTAGAGACCCAGTACTTC. Protein: CASSSGLAVETQYF. This chain uses TRBV7-9 with TRBJ2-5; 11 bases line up with TRBD2. V trimming: 4 bases; J trimming: 4 bases; junction bases outside the gene matches: 2. Germline lookup yields CDR1 SEHNR and CDR2 FQNEAQ (reference sequence). The CDR3 runs to 14 residues.

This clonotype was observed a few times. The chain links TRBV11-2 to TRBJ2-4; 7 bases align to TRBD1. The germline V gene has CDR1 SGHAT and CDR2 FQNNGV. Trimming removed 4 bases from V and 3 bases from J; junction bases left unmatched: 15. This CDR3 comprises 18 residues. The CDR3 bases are TGTGCCAGCAGCTCCCGCCTACAGGGGATATTCGGCAAAAACATTCAGTACTTC. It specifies CASSSRLQGIFGKNIQYF.

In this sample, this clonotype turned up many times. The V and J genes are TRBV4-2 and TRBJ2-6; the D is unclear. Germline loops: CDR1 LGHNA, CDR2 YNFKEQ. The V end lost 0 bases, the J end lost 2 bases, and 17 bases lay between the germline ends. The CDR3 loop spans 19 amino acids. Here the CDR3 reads CASSQEGPRNRAGANVLTF. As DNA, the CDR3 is TGTGCCAGCAGCCAAGAAGGGCCCCGAAACCGCGCTGGGGCCAACGTCCTGACTTTC.

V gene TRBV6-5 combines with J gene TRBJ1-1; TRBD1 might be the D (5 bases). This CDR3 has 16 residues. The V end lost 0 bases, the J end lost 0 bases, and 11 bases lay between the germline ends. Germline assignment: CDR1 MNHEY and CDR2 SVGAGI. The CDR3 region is CASSYSMWDLNTEAFF. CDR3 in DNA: TGTGCCAGCAGTTACTCCATGTGGGACCTGAACACTGAAGCTTTCTTT.

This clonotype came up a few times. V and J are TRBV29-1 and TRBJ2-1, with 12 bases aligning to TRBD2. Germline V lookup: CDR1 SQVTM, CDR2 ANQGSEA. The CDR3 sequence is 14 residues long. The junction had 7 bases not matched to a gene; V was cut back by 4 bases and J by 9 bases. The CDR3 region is CSVATSGRGGEQFF. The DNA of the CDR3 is TGCAGCGTTGCGACTAGCGGGAGAGGAGGTGAGCAGTTCTTC.

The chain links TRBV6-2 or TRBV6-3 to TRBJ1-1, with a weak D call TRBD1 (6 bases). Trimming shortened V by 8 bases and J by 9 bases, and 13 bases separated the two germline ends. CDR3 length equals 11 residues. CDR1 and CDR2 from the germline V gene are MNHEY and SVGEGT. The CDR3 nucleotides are TGTGCCAGCCAGGACAGAACTAAAGCTTTCTTT. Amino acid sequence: CASQDRTKAFF.

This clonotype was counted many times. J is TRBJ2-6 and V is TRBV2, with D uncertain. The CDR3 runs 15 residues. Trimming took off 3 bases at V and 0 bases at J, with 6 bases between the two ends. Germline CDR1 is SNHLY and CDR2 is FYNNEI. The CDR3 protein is CASSDFLSGANVLTF. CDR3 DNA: TGTGCCAGCAGTGATTTTCTCTCTGGGGCCAACGTCCTGACTTTC.

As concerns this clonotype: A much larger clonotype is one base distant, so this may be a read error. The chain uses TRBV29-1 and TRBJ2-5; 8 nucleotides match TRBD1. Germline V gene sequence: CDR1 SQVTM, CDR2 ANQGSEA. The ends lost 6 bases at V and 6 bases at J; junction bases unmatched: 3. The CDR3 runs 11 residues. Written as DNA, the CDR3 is TGCAGCGTGGGGACAGGAAAGACCCAGTACTTC. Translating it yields CSVGTGKTQYF. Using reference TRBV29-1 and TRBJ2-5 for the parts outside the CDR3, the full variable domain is SAVISQKPSRDICQRGTSLTIQCQVDSQVTMMFWYRQQPGQSLTLIATANQGSEATYESGFVIDKFPISRPNLTFSTLTVSNMSPEDSSIYLCSVGTGKTQYFGPGTRLLVL.

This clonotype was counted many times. This CDR3 is CASRPTGVSYEQYF. The CDR3 nucleotides are TGTGCCAGTAGGCCGACAGGGGTATCCTACGAGCAGTACTTC. The chain couples TRBV19 to TRBJ2-7; 8 bases fit TRBD1. The CDR3 is 14 amino acids. Looked up from germline, CDR1 is LNHDA and CDR2 is SQIVND (reference sequence). Unmatched junction bases numbered 5, after V lost 6 bases and J lost 1 base.